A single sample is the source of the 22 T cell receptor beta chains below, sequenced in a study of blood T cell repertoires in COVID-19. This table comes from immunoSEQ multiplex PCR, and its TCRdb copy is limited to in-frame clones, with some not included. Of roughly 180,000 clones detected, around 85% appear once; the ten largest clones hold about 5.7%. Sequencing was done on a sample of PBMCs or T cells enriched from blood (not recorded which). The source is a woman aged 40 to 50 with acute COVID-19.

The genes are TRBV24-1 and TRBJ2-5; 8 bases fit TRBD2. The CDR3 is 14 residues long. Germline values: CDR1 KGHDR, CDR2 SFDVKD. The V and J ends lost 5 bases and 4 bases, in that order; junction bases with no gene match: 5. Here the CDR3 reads CATSVAGGSETQYF. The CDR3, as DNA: TGTGCCACCAGTGTTGCGGGAGGATCAGAGACCCAGTACTTC.

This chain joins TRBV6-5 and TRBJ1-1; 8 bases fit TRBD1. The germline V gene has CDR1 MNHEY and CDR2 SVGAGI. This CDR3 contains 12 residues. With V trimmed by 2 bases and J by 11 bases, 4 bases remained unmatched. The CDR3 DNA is TGTGCCAGCAGTTACGAGACAGGGGAGGCTTTCTTT. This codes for CASSYETGEAFF.

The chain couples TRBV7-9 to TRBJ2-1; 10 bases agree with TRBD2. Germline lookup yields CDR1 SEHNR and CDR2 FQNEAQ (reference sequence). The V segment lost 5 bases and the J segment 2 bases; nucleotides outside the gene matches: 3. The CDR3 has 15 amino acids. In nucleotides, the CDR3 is TGTGCCAGCAGCCCTGGACTAGCGGCCTACAATGAGCAGTTCTTC. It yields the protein CASSPGLAAYNEQFF.

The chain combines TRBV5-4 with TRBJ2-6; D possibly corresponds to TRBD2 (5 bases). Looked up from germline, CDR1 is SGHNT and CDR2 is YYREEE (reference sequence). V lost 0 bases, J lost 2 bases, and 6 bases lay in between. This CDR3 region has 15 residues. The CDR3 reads CASSLGGTGANVLTF. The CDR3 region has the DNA TGTGCCAGCAGCTTGGGAGGGACTGGGGCCAACGTCCTGACTTTC.

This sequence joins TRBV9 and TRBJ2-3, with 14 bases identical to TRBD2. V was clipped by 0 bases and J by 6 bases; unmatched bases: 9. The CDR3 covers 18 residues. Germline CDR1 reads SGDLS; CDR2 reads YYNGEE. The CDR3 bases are TGTGCCAGCAGCGTAGAAGGGACTAGCGGGAGACGGACCGATACGCAGTATTTT. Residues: CASSVEGTSGRRTDTQYF.

The CDR3 DNA follows: TGTGCCAGTAGTTTCTTGGGACTGGGGAGCAATCAGCCCCAGCATTTT. Its protein product is CASSFLGLGSNQPQHF. This rearrangement joins TRBV19 to TRBJ1-5; D possibly corresponds to TRBD1 (5 bases). Germline assignment: CDR1 LNHDA and CDR2 SQIVND (reference sequence). Deletions cut 5 bases from V and 1 base from J, with 15 bases between. This CDR3 has 16 residues. The full variable domain, completed using reference TRBV19 and TRBJ1-5, is DGGITQSPKYLFRKEGQNVTLSCEQNLNHDAMYWYRQDPGQGLRLIYYSQIVNDFQKGDIAEGYSVSREKKESFPLTVTSAQKNPTAFYLCASSFLGLGSNQPQHFGDGTRLSIL.

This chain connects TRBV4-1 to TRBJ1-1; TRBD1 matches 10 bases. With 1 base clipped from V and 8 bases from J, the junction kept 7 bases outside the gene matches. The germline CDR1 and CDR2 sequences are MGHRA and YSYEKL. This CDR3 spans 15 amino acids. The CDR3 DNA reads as TGCGCCAGCAGCCAAGTGGACAGGGGGGTCTCCGAAGCTTTCTTT. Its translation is CASSQVDRGVSEAFF.

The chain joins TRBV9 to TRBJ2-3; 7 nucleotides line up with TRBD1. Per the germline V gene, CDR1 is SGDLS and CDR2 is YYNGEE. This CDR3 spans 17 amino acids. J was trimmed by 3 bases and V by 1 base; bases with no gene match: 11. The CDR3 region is CASSVSPGQAVTDTQYF. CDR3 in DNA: TGTGCCAGCAGCGTATCTCCCGGACAGGCCGTTACAGATACGCAGTATTTT.

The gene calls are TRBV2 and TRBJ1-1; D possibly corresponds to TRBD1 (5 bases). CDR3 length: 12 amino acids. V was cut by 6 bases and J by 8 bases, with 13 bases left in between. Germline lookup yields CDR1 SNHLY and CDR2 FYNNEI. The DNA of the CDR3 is TGTGCCAGCAGAGGGGCCGGCAGGGAAGCTTTCTTT. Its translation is CASRGAGREAFF.

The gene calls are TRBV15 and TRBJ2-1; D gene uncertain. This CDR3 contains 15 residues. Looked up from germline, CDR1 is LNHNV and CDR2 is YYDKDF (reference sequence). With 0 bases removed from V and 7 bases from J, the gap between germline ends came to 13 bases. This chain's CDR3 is CATSRDAAGPNEQFF. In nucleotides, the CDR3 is TGTGCCACCAGCAGAGATGCGGCTGGCCCGAATGAGCAGTTCTTC.

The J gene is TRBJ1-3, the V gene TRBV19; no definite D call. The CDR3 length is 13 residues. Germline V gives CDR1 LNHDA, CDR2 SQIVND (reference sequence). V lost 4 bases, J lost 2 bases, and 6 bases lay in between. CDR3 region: CASSRGPGNTIYF. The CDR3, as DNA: TGTGCCAGTAGTAGAGGTCCTGGAAACACCATATATTTT. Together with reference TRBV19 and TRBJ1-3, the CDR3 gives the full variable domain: DGGITQSPKYLFRKEGQNVTLSCEQNLNHDAMYWYRQDPGQGLRLIYYSQIVNDFQKGDIAEGYSVSREKKESFPLTVTSAQKNPTAFYLCASSRGPGNTIYFGEGSWLTVV.

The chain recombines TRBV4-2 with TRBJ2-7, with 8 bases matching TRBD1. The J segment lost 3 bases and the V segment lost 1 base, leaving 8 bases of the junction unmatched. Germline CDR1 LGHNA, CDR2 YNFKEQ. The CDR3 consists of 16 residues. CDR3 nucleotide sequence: TGTGCCAGCAGCCAAGCCGAGGGACAGGCGATCTACGAGCAGTACTTC. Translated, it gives CASSQAEGQAIYEQYF.

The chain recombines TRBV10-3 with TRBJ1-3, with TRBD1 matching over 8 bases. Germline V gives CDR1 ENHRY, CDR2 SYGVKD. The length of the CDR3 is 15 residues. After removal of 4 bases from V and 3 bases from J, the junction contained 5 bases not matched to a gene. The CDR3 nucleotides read TGTGCCATCAGTGGGACAGGGTTTTTTGGAAACACCATATATTTT. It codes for CAISGTGFFGNTIYF.

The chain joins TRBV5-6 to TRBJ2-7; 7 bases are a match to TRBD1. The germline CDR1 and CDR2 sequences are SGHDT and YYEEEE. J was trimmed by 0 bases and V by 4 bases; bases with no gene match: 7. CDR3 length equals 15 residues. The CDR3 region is CASSPDRASSYEQYF. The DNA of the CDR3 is TGTGCCAGCAGCCCCGACAGGGCTAGCTCCTACGAGCAGTACTTC.

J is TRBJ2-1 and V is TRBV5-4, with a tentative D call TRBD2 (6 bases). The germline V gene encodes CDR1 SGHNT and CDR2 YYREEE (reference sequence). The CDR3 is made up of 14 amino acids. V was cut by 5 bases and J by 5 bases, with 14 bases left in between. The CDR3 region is CASRPDYGHNEQFF. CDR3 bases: TGTGCCAGCAGACCGGACTATGGCCACAATGAGCAGTTCTTC.

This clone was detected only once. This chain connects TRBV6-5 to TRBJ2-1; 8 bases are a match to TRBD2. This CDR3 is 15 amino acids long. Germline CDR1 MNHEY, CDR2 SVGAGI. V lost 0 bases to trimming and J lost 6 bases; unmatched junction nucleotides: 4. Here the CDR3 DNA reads TGTGCCAGCAGTTACTCCCGCGGGAGGAGCAATGAGCAGTTCTTC. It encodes CASSYSRGRSNEQFF.

CDR3 protein: CASSSGRASYNEQFF. CDR3 nucleotide sequence: TGTGCCTCCTCTAGCGGGAGGGCGTCCTACAATGAGCAGTTCTTC. This chain connects TRBV15 to TRBJ2-1; 12 bases fit TRBD2. The CDR3 has 15 residues. Germline assignment: CDR1 LNHNV and CDR2 YYDKDF (reference sequence). V shed 11 bases and J 1 base; nucleotides not matched to a gene: 6.

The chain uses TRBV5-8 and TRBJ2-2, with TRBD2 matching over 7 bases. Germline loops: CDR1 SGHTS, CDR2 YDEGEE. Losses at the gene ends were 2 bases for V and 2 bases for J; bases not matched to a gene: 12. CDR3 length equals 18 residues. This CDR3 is CASSLRRVSGPNTGELFF. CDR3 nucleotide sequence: TGTGCCAGCAGCTTACGGCGGGTTAGCGGGCCAAACACCGGGGAGCTGTTTTTT.

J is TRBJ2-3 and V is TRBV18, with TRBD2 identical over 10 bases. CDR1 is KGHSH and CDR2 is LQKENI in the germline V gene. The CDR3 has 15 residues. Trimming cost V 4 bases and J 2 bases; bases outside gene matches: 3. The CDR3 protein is CASSLGLAATDTQYF. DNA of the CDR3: TGTGCCAGCTCACTAGGACTAGCGGCCACAGATACGCAGTATTTT.

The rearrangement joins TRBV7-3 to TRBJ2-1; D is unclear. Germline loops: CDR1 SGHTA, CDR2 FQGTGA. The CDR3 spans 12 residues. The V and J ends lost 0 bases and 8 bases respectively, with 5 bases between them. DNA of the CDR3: TGTGCCAGCAGCTTAACGGAGCATGAGCAGTTCTTC. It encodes CASSLTEHEQFF.

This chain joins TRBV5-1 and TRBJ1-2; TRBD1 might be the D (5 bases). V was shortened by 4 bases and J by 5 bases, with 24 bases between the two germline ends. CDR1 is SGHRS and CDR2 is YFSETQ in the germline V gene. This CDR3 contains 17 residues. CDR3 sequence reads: CASSPEGLRGAGYGYTF. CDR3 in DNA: TGCGCCAGCAGCCCCGAGGGACTCCGAGGGGCAGGATATGGCTACACCTTC.

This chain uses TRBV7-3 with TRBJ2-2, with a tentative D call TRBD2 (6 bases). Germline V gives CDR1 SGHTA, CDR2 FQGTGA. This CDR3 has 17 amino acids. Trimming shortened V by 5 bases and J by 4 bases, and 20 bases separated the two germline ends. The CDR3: CASSLTREGLTTGELFF. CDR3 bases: TGTGCCAGCAGCCTTACACGAGAGGGACTCACCACCGGGGAGCTGTTTTTT.